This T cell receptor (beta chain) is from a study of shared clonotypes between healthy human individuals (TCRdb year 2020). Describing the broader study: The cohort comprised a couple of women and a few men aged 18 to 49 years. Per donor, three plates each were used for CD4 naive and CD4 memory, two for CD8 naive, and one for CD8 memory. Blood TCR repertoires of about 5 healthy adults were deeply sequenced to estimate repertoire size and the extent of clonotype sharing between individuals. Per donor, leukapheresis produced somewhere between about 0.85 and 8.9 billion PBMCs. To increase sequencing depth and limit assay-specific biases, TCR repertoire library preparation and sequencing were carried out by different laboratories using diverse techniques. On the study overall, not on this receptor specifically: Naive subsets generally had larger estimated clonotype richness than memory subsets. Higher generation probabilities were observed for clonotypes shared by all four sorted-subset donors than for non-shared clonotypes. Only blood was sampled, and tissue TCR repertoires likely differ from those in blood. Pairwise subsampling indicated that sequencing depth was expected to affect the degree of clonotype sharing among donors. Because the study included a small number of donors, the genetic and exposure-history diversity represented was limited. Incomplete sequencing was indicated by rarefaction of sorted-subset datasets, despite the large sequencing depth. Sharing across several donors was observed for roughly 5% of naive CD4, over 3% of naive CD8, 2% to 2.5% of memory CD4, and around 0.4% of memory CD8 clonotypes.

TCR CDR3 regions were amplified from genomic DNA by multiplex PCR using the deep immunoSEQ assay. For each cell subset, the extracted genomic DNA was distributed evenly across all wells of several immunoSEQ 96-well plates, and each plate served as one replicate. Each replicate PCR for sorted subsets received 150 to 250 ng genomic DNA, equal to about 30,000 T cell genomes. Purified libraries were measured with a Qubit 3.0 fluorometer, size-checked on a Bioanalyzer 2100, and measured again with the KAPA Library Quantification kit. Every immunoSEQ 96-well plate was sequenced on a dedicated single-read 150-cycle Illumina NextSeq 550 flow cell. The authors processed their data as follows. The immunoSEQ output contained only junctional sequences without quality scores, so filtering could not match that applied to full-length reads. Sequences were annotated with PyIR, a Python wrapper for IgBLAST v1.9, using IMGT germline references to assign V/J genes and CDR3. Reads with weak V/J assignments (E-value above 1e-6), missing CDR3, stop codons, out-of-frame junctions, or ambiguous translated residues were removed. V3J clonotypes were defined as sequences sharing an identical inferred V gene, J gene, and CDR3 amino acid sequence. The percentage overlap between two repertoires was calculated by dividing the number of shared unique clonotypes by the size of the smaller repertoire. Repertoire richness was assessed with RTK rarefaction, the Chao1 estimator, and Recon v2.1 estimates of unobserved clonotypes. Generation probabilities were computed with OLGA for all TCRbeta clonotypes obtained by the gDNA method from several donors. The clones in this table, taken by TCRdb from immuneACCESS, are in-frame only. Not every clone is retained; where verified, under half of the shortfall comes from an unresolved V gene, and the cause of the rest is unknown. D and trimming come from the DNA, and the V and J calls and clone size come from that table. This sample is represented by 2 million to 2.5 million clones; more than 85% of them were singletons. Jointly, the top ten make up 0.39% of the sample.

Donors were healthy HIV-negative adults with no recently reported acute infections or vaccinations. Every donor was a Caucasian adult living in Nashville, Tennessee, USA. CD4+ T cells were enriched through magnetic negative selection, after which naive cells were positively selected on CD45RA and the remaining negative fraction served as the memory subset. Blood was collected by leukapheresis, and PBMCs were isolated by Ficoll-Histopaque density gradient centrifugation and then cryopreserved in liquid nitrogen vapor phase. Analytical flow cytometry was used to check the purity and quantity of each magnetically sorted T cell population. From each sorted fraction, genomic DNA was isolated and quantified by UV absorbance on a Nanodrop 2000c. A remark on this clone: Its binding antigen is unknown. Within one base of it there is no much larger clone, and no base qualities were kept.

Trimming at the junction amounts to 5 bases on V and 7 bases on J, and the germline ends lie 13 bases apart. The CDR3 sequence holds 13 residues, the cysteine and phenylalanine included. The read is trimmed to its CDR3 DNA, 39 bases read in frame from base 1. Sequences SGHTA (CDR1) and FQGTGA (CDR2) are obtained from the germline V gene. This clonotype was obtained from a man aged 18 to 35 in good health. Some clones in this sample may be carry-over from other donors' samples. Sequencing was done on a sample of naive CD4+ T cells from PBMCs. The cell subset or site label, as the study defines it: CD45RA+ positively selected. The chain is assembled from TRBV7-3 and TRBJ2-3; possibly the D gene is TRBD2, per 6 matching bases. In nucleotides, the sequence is TGTGCCAGCAGCCGGGGGACCTACTATACGCAGTATTTT. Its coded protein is CASSRGTYYTQYF.